This passage covers 21 T cell receptor beta chains from one sample sequenced in a study of blood T cell repertoires in COVID-19. Measured with immunoSEQ multiplex PCR; TCRdb has only the in-frame clones, and not every one. The sample records around 260,000 clones, approximately 86% being singletons. Sequenced material: peripheral blood. The origin of the receptors is a woman aged 55-70 years with COVID-19, enrolled during active disease.

This clone was recorded once. V and J are TRBV18 and TRBJ1-3, with 12 bases matching TRBD1. The trim removed 3 bases at V and 3 bases at J, leaving 15 bases unmatched. The CDR3 totals 20 residues. Germline CDR1 and CDR2: KGHSH and LQKENI. The CDR3, as DNA: TGTGCCAGCTCACCCTCGGGACAGGGGGCTTTAATCTTGAGTGGAAACACCATATATTTT. Protein sequence: CASSPSGQGALILSGNTIYF.

The chain is built from TRBV7-2 and TRBJ2-1; no clear D. The germline V and J ends were trimmed by 1 base and 4 bases, with 8 bases remaining between them. There are 14 residues in the CDR3. In germline, CDR1 is SGHTA, CDR2 FQGNSA. CDR3 bases: TGTGCCAGCAGCTTAGGTGGGCTATACAATGAGCAGTTCTTC. It specifies CASSLGGLYNEQFF. The variable domain in full, completed from reference TRBV7-2 and TRBJ2-1, reads GAGVSQSPSNKVTEKGKDVELRCDPISGHTALYWYRQSLGQGLEFLIYFQGNSAPDKSGLPSDRFSAERTGGSVSTLTIQRTQQEDSAVYLCASSLGGLYNEQFFGPGTRLTVL.

CDR3 in DNA: TGTGCCACGATAGACAGGGGGACTGATGAAAAACTGTTTTTT. It codes for CATIDRGTDEKLFF. This sequence joins TRBV3-1 (or the pseudogene TRBV3-2) and TRBJ1-4; 9 nucleotides agree with TRBD1. Germline assignment: CDR1 LGHDT and CDR2 YNNKEL (reference sequence). The J segment lost 6 bases and the V segment lost 10 bases, leaving 9 bases of the junction unmatched. The CDR3 loop spans 14 amino acids.

This clone turned up a few times. The V call is TRBV3-1 (or the pseudogene TRBV3-2), the J call TRBJ2-7, with D unresolved. Trimming took 2 bases from V and 4 from J, leaving 3 bases between them. The CDR3 loop spans 11 amino acids. Germline assignment: CDR1 LGHDT and CDR2 YNNKEL (reference sequence). In DNA form, the CDR3 reads TGTGCCAGCAGCCAACTATACGAGCAGTACTTC. Translation: CASSQLYEQYF.

This clone was seen a single time. The rearrangement links TRBV6-2 or TRBV6-3 to TRBJ2-1, with TRBD2 matching over 8 bases. Germline CDR1 reads MNHEY; CDR2 reads SVGEGT. With 5 bases clipped from V and 0 bases from J, the junction kept 6 bases outside the gene matches. CDR3 length equals 16 residues. CDR3 in amino acids: CASSPSGGGSYNEQFF. Written as DNA, the CDR3 is TGTGCCAGCAGTCCGAGCGGGGGAGGCTCCTACAATGAGCAGTTCTTC.

This chain links TRBV6-6 with TRBJ1-4, with 10 bases identical to TRBD1. This CDR3 region has 16 residues. With 6 bases clipped from V and 7 bases from J, the junction kept 11 bases outside the gene matches. The germline V gene encodes CDR1 MNHNY and CDR2 SVGAGI (reference sequence). CDR3 sequence: CASRAGTGVLGEKLFF. The CDR3 DNA is TGTGCCAGCAGGGCCGGGACAGGGGTGCTAGGTGAAAAACTGTTTTTT.

This clone has a single count. The V call is TRBV5-1, the J call TRBJ1-2; 7 bases line up with TRBD1. Germline V gene sequence: CDR1 SGHRS, CDR2 YFSETQ. This CDR3 spans 15 amino acids. Germline trimming cut 4 bases from V and 6 bases from J; bases unmatched to any gene: 12. CDR3 nucleotide sequence: TGCGCCAGCAGCGGGAGACAGGGTGGTTCCAATGGCTACACCTTC. This gives the protein CASSGRQGGSNGYTF.

V is TRBV19 and J is TRBJ2-3; perhaps TRBD1 as D (6 bases). This CDR3 comprises 16 residues. The V gene's germline CDR1 is LNHDA and CDR2 SQIVND (reference sequence). The V end lost 1 base, the J end lost 4 bases, and 15 bases lay between the germline ends. The CDR3 nucleotides read TGTGCCAGTAGTATAGGACAGGCCCGGGCGGCAGATACGCAGTATTTT. Protein product: CASSIGQARAADTQYF.

This clone was counted once. This CDR3 is also generated by other DNA sequences in the sample. CDR3 DNA: TGTGCCAGCAGCTCCGGCTATGGCTACACCTTC. This translates into CASSSGYGYTF. The chain recombines TRBV12-3 or TRBV12-4 with TRBJ1-2; no reliable D call. The CDR3 totals 11 residues. Trimming removed 6 bases at V and 4 bases at J, with 6 bases between.

The chain recombines TRBV7-3 with TRBJ2-3; TRBD2 matches at 7 bases. The germline CDR1 and CDR2 sequences are SGHTA and FQGTGA. The junction had 4 bases not matched to a gene; V was cut back by 6 bases and J by 1 base. This CDR3 has 14 residues. DNA for the CDR3: TGTGCCAGCAGACTGGCGGGAGGCACAGATACGCAGTATTTT. Translation: CASRLAGGTDTQYF.

The chain recombines TRBV18 with TRBJ1-1; possibly TRBD1 for D (5 bases). CDR1 and CDR2 (germline): KGHSH, LQKENI. V was cut by 4 bases and J by 4 bases, with 19 bases left in between. The CDR3 is made up of 16 amino acids. The CDR3 DNA reads TGTGCCAGCTCACTCCGCCCGGGGGTGGGGGGCACTGAAGCTTTCTTT. This encodes CASSLRPGVGGTEAFF.

The V and J genes are TRBV7-9 and TRBJ2-3; D call uncertain. In germline, CDR1 is SEHNR, CDR2 FQNEAQ (reference sequence). The CDR3 length is 13 residues. Trimming removed 3 bases from V and 4 bases from J, with 8 bases in between. The CDR3 nucleotides read TGTGCCAGCAGCTTGTTGGGCGCAGATACGCAGTATTTT. This sequence encodes CASSLLGADTQYF.

This rearrangement joins TRBV13 to TRBJ2-3, with D perhaps matching TRBD2 (5 bases). There are 15 residues in the CDR3. V was cut by 0 bases and J by 0 bases, with 7 bases left in between. Looked up from germline, CDR1 is PRHDT and CDR2 is FYEKMQ (reference sequence). CDR3 protein: CASSLGRLSTDTQYF. The CDR3, as DNA: TGTGCCAGCAGCTTAGGACGACTAAGCACAGATACGCAGTATTTT. Variable domain in full (rest from reference TRBV13 and TRBJ2-3): AAGVIQSPRHLIKEKRETATLKCYPIPRHDTVYWYQQGPGQDPQFLISFYEKMQSDKGSIPDRFSAQQFSDYHSELNMSSLELGDSALYFCASSLGRLSTDTQYFGPGTRLTVL.

The CDR3 coding sequence is TGTGCCTGGAGTGCTTTCACCGGCGGGGGGGGCGGAGGTCAGCCCCAGCATTTT. Amino acid sequence: CAWSAFTGGGGGGQPQHF. The chain uses TRBV30 and TRBJ1-5, with D perhaps TRBD1 (6 bases). The V and J ends lost 1 base and 6 bases respectively, with 25 bases between them. From germline, CDR1 is GTSNPN and CDR2 SVGIG (reference sequence). This CDR3 has 18 amino acids.

This clone came up once. The chain links TRBV7-3 to TRBJ1-1; tentative D call: TRBD1 (5 bases). Germline loops: CDR1 SGHTA, CDR2 FQGTGA. V was cut by 5 bases and J by 5 bases, with 12 bases left in between. CDR3 length: 13 residues. The CDR3 nucleotides read TGTGCCAGCAGCCAAAGCCGGGGGACTGAAGCTTTCTTT. As protein: CASSQSRGTEAFF.

The chain recombines TRBV28 with TRBJ2-3; D unresolved. Trimming removed 6 bases at V and 0 bases at J, with 4 bases between. Germline CDR1 is MDHEN and CDR2 is SYDVKM. This CDR3 region has 12 residues. CDR3 region: CASRSSTDTQYF. DNA for the CDR3: TGTGCCAGCAGAAGCAGCACAGATACGCAGTATTTT.

The rearrangement uses TRBV7-2 and TRBJ2-1, with TRBD2 matching over 10 bases. Trimming removed 2 bases from V and 4 bases from J; junction bases left unmatched: 14. The CDR3 loop spans 19 amino acids. The germline V gene has CDR1 SGHTA and CDR2 FQGNSA. The CDR3 nucleotides are TGTGCCAGCAGCTTAATGTTAGCGGGAGGAGTGGGGCGATACAATGAGCAGTTCTTC. Encoded protein: CASSLMLAGGVGRYNEQFF.

There are a few counts of this clone. The chain employs TRBV29-1 and TRBJ2-3, with D hard to call. CDR1 is SQVTM, CDR2 ANQGSEA, per germline. Deletions cut 5 bases from V and 1 base from J, with 4 bases between. The CDR3 is 11 residues long. The CDR3 is CSVPRTDTQYF. The CDR3 region has the DNA TGCAGCGTTCCTCGCACAGATACGCAGTATTTT.

The chain is built from TRBV28 and TRBJ1-6; no clear D gene. Trimming pared 6 bases from V and 4 bases from J, leaving 10 bases between. This CDR3 spans 14 amino acids. Germline V gene sequence: CDR1 MDHEN, CDR2 SYDVKM. The CDR3 nucleotides read TGTGCCAGCAGCCTTACAGCTTATAATTCACCCCTCCACTTT. It specifies CASSLTAYNSPLHF.

The chain is built from TRBV5-1 and TRBJ1-1; D is ambiguous. The CDR3 spans 13 residues. The ends were cut back, 0 bases at V and 5 bases at J, with 8 bases in the middle. Germline CDR1 reads SGHRS; CDR2 reads YFSETQ. This chain's CDR3 is CASSLAGMTEAFF. Written as DNA, the CDR3 is TGCGCCAGCAGCTTGGCCGGGATGACTGAAGCTTTCTTT.

The V gene is TRBV6-2 or TRBV6-3, the J gene TRBJ2-1; D not resolved. This CDR3 region has 14 residues. Deletions cut 0 bases from V and 5 bases from J, with 8 bases between. Looked up from germline, CDR1 is MNHEY and CDR2 is SVGEGT. For the CDR3, the DNA is TGTGCCAGCAGTTACTCCGGGTTCCACAATGAGCAGTTCTTC. This gives the protein CASSYSGFHNEQFF.